This entry features one T cell receptor beta chain sequence. This entry belongs to a study of OX40 agonist ivuxolimab in advanced cancers. Only in-frame clones appear in the TCRdb table, and some are missing; sequencing was by immunoSEQ multiplex PCR. The sample shows 63,000 or so clones, roughly 80% of them seen only once. The CDR3 runs 15 residues. The V and J ends lost 3 bases and 4 bases, in that order; junction bases with no gene match: 6. Looked up from germline, CDR1 is KGHSH and CDR2 is LQKENI. Sample: CD4+ or CD8+ T cells sorted from blood, taken in a trial of the OX40 agonist ivuxolimab. The chain has TRBV18 and TRBJ2-3, with 8 bases identical to TRBD1. The receptor's source is an adult with an advanced solid tumor such as melanoma, head and neck, liver or kidney cancer. CDR3 bases: TGTGCCAGCTCACCCACCGGACAGGGAGCAGATACGCAGTATTTT. This codes for CASSPTGQGADTQYF.